The 20 T cell receptor beta chains below come from one sample, sequenced in a study of breast tumors, draining lymph nodes, adjacent tissues. The lymph nodes were axillary draining lymph nodes from breast cancer patients. TCRdb analysed the multiplex PCR reads with MiXCR anew, one entry per CDR3 protein. The sample lists some 110,000 distinct CDR3 sequences, 30% occurring once. Sequencing was performed on axillary lymph node tissue. These receptors were collected from a female donor with breast cancer. Some clones in this sample may be carry-over from other donors' samples.

At least ten counts were recorded for this clonotype. The CDR3 sequence is CASSFYSPGQGIYEQYF. CDR3 DNA sequence: TGTGCCAGCAGCTTCTACTCACCGGGACAGGGTATCTACGAGCAGTACTTC. The chain is built from TRBV5-5 and TRBJ2-7, with 9 bases lining up with TRBD1. Germline V gene lookup returns CDR1 SGHKS and CDR2 YYEKEE (reference sequence). The V and J ends lost 2 bases and 3 bases, in that order; junction bases with no gene match: 12. The CDR3 runs to 17 residues.

The chain has TRBV19 and TRBJ2-3; 7 nucleotides match TRBD1. With V trimmed by 5 bases and J by 4 bases, 6 bases remained unmatched. The CDR3 runs to 14 residues. Germline CDR1 LNHDA, CDR2 SQIVND (reference sequence). For the CDR3, the DNA is TGTGCCAGTAGTTACAGGGGAATCCCAGATACGCAGTATTTT. It specifies CASSYRGIPDTQYF.

This clonotype was seen ten or more times. This chain links TRBV9 with TRBJ2-3; no clear D. Germline V gives CDR1 SGDLS, CDR2 YYNGEE. V dropped 0 bases and J dropped 1 base, with 6 bases sitting between them. This CDR3 contains 14 residues. The CDR3 reads CASSVEPRTDTQYF. The CDR3 DNA reads as TGTGCCAGCAGCGTAGAACCCCGCACAGATACGCAGTATTTT.

This clonotype has ten or more counts. This may be a read error, as it is one base from a much larger clone. V usage is TRBV5-8 and J usage is TRBJ2-5; D is unresolved. V was clipped by 0 bases and J by 2 bases, with 8 bases between them. The CDR3 totals 14 residues. CDR1 is SGHTS and CDR2 is YDEGEE in the germline V gene. DNA of the CDR3: TGTGCCAGCAGCTTGGATGGCCCGCAAGAGACCCAGTACTTC. This encodes CASSLDGPQETQYF.

About this clonotype: A much larger clone is a single base away; this may be a read error. The J gene is TRBJ1-2, the V gene TRBV6-5; 11 nucleotides agree with TRBD1. The germline V gene has CDR1 MNHEY and CDR2 SVGAGI. This CDR3 is 15 amino acids long. The CDR3 region has the DNA TGTGACAGCAGTCCCGGACAGGGGGCTAGGTATGGCTACACCTTC. This codes for CDSSPGQGARYGYTF.

In this sample, this clonotype turned up many times. The V call is TRBV2, the J call TRBJ1-4; TRBD1 matches at 10 bases. The junction had 9 bases not matched to a gene; V was cut back by 6 bases and J by 8 bases. The CDR3 runs 15 residues. Germline V gene data show CDR1 as SNHLY and CDR2 as FYNNEI. The CDR3 spells CASRPSDRGWEKLFF. As DNA, the CDR3 is TGTGCCAGCAGACCTTCGGACAGGGGGTGGGAAAAACTGTTTTTT. The whole variable domain, filled in from reference TRBV2 and TRBJ1-4, reads EPEVTQTPSHQVTQMGQEVILRCVPISNHLYFYWYRQILGQKVEFLVSFYNNEISEKSEIFDDQFSVERPDGSNFTLKIRSTKLEDSAMYFCASRPSDRGWEKLFFGSGTQLSVL.

This clonotype was detected ten times or more. The chain carries TRBV18 and TRBJ2-7, with D possibly TRBD2 on 6 matching bases. The CDR3 loop spans 12 amino acids. The V gene's germline CDR1 is KGHSH and CDR2 LQKENI. V was clipped by 6 bases and J by 2 bases, with 8 bases between them. The CDR3 bases are TGTGCCAGCTCGGCGGGAACCTACGAGCAGTACTTC. Translation: CASSAGTYEQYF.

This clonotype showed up many times. The chain carries TRBV12-3 or TRBV12-4 and TRBJ2-3, with D tentatively TRBD2 (6 bases). Deletions cut 2 bases from V and 0 bases from J, with 9 bases between. The CDR3 has 15 residues. DNA of the CDR3: TGTGCCAGCAGTTTAACGGGACTTAGCACAGATACGCAGTATTTT. Its protein is CASSLTGLSTDTQYF.

There are many counts of this clonotype. The chain is built from TRBV7-8 and TRBJ2-7; 13 nucleotides agree with TRBD2. The CDR3 length is 16 residues. V lost 5 bases to trimming and J lost 4 bases; unmatched junction nucleotides: 8. Germline CDR1 is SGHVS and CDR2 is FQNEAQ. DNA for the CDR3: TGTGCCAGCAGCCCCCCCCGGACTAGCGGGAGTTACGAGCAGTACTTC. This gives the protein CASSPPRTSGSYEQYF.

This clonotype has ten or more counts. The genes are TRBV3-1 and TRBJ2-7; 7 bases are shared with TRBD2. With 4 bases clipped from V and 2 bases from J, the junction kept 8 bases outside the gene matches. Germline V lookup: CDR1 LGHDT, CDR2 YNNKEL (reference sequence). This CDR3 comprises 15 residues. In DNA, the CDR3 is TGTGCCAGCAGCCCTACTCCTAGCGGAGCCTACGAGCAGTACTTC. Amino acids: CASSPTPSGAYEQYF.

This clonotype appeared many times. The chain carries TRBV20-1 and TRBJ2-1, with TRBD2 matching over 7 bases. After removal of 6 bases from V and 9 bases from J, the junction contained 8 bases not matched to a gene. Germline lookup yields CDR1 DFQATT and CDR2 SNEGSKA (reference sequence). The length of the CDR3 is 12 residues. CDR3 in DNA: TGCAGTGCCCCACCAACTAGCGTTGAGCAGTTCTTC. Protein sequence: CSAPPTSVEQFF.

In its sample, this clonotype was seen many times. The rearrangement joins TRBV6-2 or TRBV6-3 to TRBJ1-2, with D unclear. Trimming removed 5 bases at V and 2 bases at J, with 15 bases between. From germline, CDR1 is MNHEY and CDR2 SVGEGT. This CDR3 has 15 amino acids. CDR3 bases: TGTGCCAGCAGTCTGTCGCTTAGAAAAAACTATGGCTACACCTTC. Translation gives CASSLSLRKNYGYTF.

This clonotype appeared once. Sequence at one end of the junction differs from germline and may be a read error. V gene TRBV2 combines with J gene TRBJ2-1; 7 bases line up with TRBD2. The CDR3 length is 15 residues. In germline, CDR1 is SNHLY, CDR2 FYNNEI. The CDR3: CASSVSGGSYNQQFF. Here the CDR3 DNA reads TGTGCCAGCAGTGTAAGTGGCGGGAGCTACAATCAGCAGTTCTTC.

A remark on this clonotype: A much bigger clone sits one base away, suggesting this may be a read error. The chain carries TRBV6-1 and TRBJ2-7; the match to TRBD2 covers 11 bases. Germline loops: CDR1 MNHNS, CDR2 SASEGT. V shed 5 bases and J 5 bases; nucleotides not matched to a gene: 8. The CDR3 runs to 15 residues. The CDR3 DNA is TGTGCCAGCAGTCAGGTAGCGGGAGGGCTCGACGAGCAGTACTTC. Amino acid sequence: CASSQVAGGLDEQYF.

The J gene is TRBJ1-1, the V gene TRBV29-1; 9 bases are a match to TRBD1. V was pared by 5 bases and J by 3 bases, with 4 bases of the junction left unmatched. This CDR3 has 13 residues. CDR1 SQVTM and CDR2 ANQGSEA come from the germline V gene. The CDR3: CSVMTGGYTEAFF. CDR3 DNA: TGCAGCGTTATGACAGGGGGGTACACTGAAGCTTTCTTT. The full variable domain, with the rest looked up from reference TRBV29-1 and TRBJ1-1, is SAVISQKPSRDICQRGTSLTIQCQVDSQVTMMFWYRQQPGQSLTLIATANQGSEATYESGFVIDKFPISRPNLTFSTLTVSNMSPEDSSIYLCSVMTGGYTEAFFGQGTRLTVV.

This clonotype occurred a few times. This clone may be a read error of a much larger clone one base away. This rearrangement joins TRBV6-4 to TRBJ2-1, with unresolved D. Per germline, CDR1 MRHNA and CDR2 SNTAGT. The V gene lost 5 bases and the J gene lost 0 bases, with 23 bases spanning the gap. CDR3 length equals 19 residues. This CDR3 is CASSQCGFPSILSYNEQFF. The CDR3 nucleotides are TGTGCCAGCAGTCAATGTGGATTTCCATCCATCCTCTCCTACAATGAGCAGTTCTTC.

V usage is TRBV7-9 and J usage is TRBJ1-2, with D possibly TRBD1 on 5 matching bases. V gave up 5 bases and J gave up 1 base, with 11 bases separating them. CDR1 is SEHNR, CDR2 FQNEAQ, per germline (reference sequence). The CDR3 contains 14 residues. The CDR3: CASSPRDYNYGYTF. CDR3 nucleotides: TGTGCCAGCAGCCCGAGGGACTATAACTATGGCTACACCTTC.

This clonotype was observed once. The genes are TRBV20-1 and TRBJ1-6; unclear D gene. V gave up 0 bases and J gave up 9 bases, with 9 bases separating them. CDR1 is DFQATT, CDR2 SNEGSKA, per germline (reference sequence). The CDR3 loop spans 13 amino acids. This chain's CDR3 is CSARDNVGSPLHF. The CDR3 DNA follows: TGCAGTGCTAGAGATAACGTCGGTTCACCCCTCCACTTT.

As for this clonotype: A read error is possible here, since a much larger clone lies one base away. The V and J genes are TRBV9 and TRBJ2-5; D unresolved. With the DNA end fitting TRBJ2-4 better, the J assignment may be wrong. CDR1 and CDR2 from the germline V gene are SGDLS and YYNGEE. This CDR3 spans 14 amino acids. The CDR3 coding sequence is TGTGCCAGCAGCGTAGCTGGTGCCAAAAACATTCAGTACTTC. Translated, it gives CASSVAGAKNIQYF.

A note on this clonotype: Given the absence of the conserved phenylalanine or tryptophan at the CDR3 end, a read error is likely. The chain employs TRBV7-9 and TRBJ2-6; a possible D gene is TRBD1 (5 bases). Germline V gene lookup returns CDR1 SEHNR and CDR2 FQNEAQ (reference sequence). The length of the CDR3 is 14 residues. The CDR3 DNA reads as TGTGCCAGCAGCCTAAGCTCTGGGGCCAACGCCCTGACTTCC. Amino acid sequence: CASSLSSGANALTS.